This T cell receptor beta chain emerged from a study of Tregs in tolerant kidney transplant recipients. The germline V gene has CDR1 KGHSH and CDR2 LQKENI. The CDR3 is 16 residues long. Trimming cost V 0 bases and J 4 bases, with 15 bases left between them. This table comes from immunoSEQ multiplex PCR, and its TCRdb copy is limited to in-frame clones, with some not included. The sample records approximately 8,700 clones, more than 40% being singletons. In this sample, this clone turned up a few times. Its antigen is undetermined. J is TRBJ2-5 and V is TRBV18; perhaps TRBD1 as D (6 bases). The receptor's source is a human donor in good health. The sample was CD4+ T cells from blood cultured with allogeneic cells. CDR3 in DNA: TGTGCCAGCTCACCACCGACCAGGGGATGGGGAGAGACCCAGTACTTC. Translation: CASSPPTRGWGETQYF.